Sequencing of this TCR beta chain was carried out in a study of cytomegalovirus exposure and HLA in healthy donors. In this sample, this clone turned up a few times. Its antigen is unknown. Broader study findings: In a later analysis, donors in an Asian-associated ancestry cluster reportedly had fewer N-insertions in productive TCRs than the cohort mean.

The CDR3 runs to 21 residues. Trimming at V came to 4 bases and at J to 0 bases, leaving 19 bases not matched to a gene. Germline V gene sequence: CDR1 WNHNN, CDR2 SYGVQD (reference sequence). This PCR relied on a set of 60 Vbeta primers and 13 Jbeta primers. The table came from immunoSEQ multiplex PCR; TCRdb's copy has only in-frame clones and leaves some out. The sample has roughly 100,000 clones, about 80% seen once. The chain links TRBV10-1 to TRBJ2-2; 8 nucleotides align to TRBD2. The TCR was taken from a man aged 40-49 years in good health and CMV-seronegative. Sample: PBMCs. CDR3 sequence: CASSGGPLSGAKPTNTGELFF. The CDR3 region has the DNA TGCGCCAGCAGTGGAGGGCCTCTTAGCGGGGCCAAACCCACGAACACCGGGGAGCTGTTTTTT.